This entry features one T cell receptor (beta chain) sequence. Its matching antigen is unknown. The record originates from a study of circulating and synovial CD4+ cells in juvenile arthritis. Libraries were prepared by immunoSEQ multiplex PCR; TCRdb keeps only in-frame clonotypes and omits some of them. This table has just over 35,000 clones, over 85% appearing once. Findings and caveats of the study: CPL and bulk CD4 samples differed at least tenfold in T cell genomes. Circulating pathogenic-like lymphocytes shared a substantially higher fraction of CDR3 sequences with synovium than bulk blood. Some such blood samples were as oligoclonal as synovium.

Material for sequencing was CD4+ T cells from blood. This clonotype was sampled from a human donor with juvenile idiopathic arthritis.

In DNA form, the CDR3 reads TGTGCCTGGAGTGTACGCGGGCCGAAGGGTGCTAATGAAAAACTGTTTTTT. Translating it yields CAWSVRGPKGANEKLFF. The chain has TRBV30 and TRBJ1-4, with D hard to call. CDR3 size: 17 residues. Trimming shortened V by 0 bases and J by 3 bases, and 17 bases separated the two germline ends. Germline lookup yields CDR1 GTSNPN and CDR2 SVGIG (reference sequence).